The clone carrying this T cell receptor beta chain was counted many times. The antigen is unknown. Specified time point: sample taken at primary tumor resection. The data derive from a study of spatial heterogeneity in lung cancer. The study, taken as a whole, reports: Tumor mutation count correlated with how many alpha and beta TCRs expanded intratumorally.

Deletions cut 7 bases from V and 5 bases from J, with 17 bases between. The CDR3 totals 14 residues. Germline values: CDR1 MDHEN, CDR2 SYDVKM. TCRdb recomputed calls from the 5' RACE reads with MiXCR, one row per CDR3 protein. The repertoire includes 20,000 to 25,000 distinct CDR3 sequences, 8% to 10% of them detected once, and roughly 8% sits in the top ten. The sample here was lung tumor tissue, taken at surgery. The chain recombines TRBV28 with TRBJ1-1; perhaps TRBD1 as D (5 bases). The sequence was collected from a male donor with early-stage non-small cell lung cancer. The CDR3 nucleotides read TGTGCCAGCATCCTCCGGGGGGGAGGGACTGAAGCTTTCTTT. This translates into CASILRGGGTEAFF. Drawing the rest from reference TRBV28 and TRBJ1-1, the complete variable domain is DVKVTQSSRYLVKRTGEKVFLECVQDMDHENMFWYRQDPGLGLRLIYFSYDVKMKEKGDIPEGYSVSREKKERFSLILESASTNQTSMYLCASILRGGGTEAFFGQGTRLTVV.